The 6 T cell receptor beta chains given below trace back to one sample, sequenced in a study of CD8 T cells in Susac syndrome. Random hexamers were used to reverse transcribe 0.5 to 1 ug of RNA. TCRdb passed the immunoSEQ multiplex PCR reads through MiXCR, listing each CDR3 protein once. Here the sample spans roughly 250,000 distinct CDR3 sequences, approximately 95% being singletons. The sample consisted of CD4+ T cells from PBMCs. The receptors originated from a human donor with Susac syndrome.

The genes are TRBV20-1 and TRBJ2-5, with 7 bases identical to TRBD1. Germline V gives CDR1 DFQATT, CDR2 SNEGSKA (reference sequence). Unmatched junction bases numbered 7, after V lost 1 base and J lost 2 bases. This CDR3 has 15 residues. In nucleotides, the CDR3 is TGCAGTGCTAGAGGTTATCGGGACAGACAAGAGACCCAGTACTTC. Translated: CSARGYRDRQETQYF.

The chain joins TRBV18 to TRBJ2-7; no clear D. The germline gives CDR1 KGHSH, CDR2 LQKENI. Trimming stripped 3 bases from V and 2 bases from J, with 14 bases between. The CDR3 extends over 15 amino acids. The CDR3 loop reads CASSPPSLPTYEQYF. CDR3 bases: TGTGCCAGCTCACCGCCTAGTCTCCCGACCTACGAGCAGTACTTC. Complete variable domain (other parts from reference TRBV18 and TRBJ2-7): NAGVMQNPRHLVRRRGQEARLRCSPMKGHSHVYWYRQLPEEGLKFMVYLQKENIIDESGMPKERFSAEFPKEGPSILRIQQVVRGDSAAYFCASSPPSLPTYEQYFGPGTRLTVT.

The V and J genes are TRBV25-1 and TRBJ1-1, with D maybe TRBD1 (6 bases). The V end was cut by 5 bases, the J end by 11 bases, with 21 bases between. CDR1 MGHDK and CDR2 SYGVNS come from the germline V gene. The CDR3 has 14 amino acids. In DNA, the CDR3 is TGTGCCAGCAGTACCCCGGGGACGGGGGCGCTGGCTTTCTTT. This translates into CASSTPGTGALAFF.

V is TRBV20-1 and J is TRBJ2-1; D unresolved. Looked up from germline, CDR1 is DFQATT and CDR2 is SNEGSKA (reference sequence). The CDR3 extends over 8 amino acids. Trimming cost V 3 bases and J 15 bases, with 6 bases left between them. The CDR3 nucleotides read TGCAGTGCTAGGTGTCTGTTCTTC. This gives the protein CSARCLFF.

This clonotype showed up just once. The genes are TRBV29-1 and TRBJ2-7, with no clear D. Deletions cut 4 bases from V and 6 bases from J, with 13 bases between. There are 12 residues in the CDR3. CDR1 and CDR2 (germline): SQVTM, ANQGSEA. The CDR3 sequence is CSVVPRAGEQYF. CDR3 nucleotides: TGCAGCGTTGTACCCCGGGCTGGCGAGCAGTACTTC.

Only a few counts were recorded for this clonotype. V and J are TRBV30 and TRBJ1-2; 8 nucleotides match TRBD1. Germline-derived CDR1 and CDR2 are GTSNPN and SVGIG (reference sequence). The CDR3 contains 13 residues. Trimming removed 3 bases from V and 2 bases from J; junction bases left unmatched: 2. CDR3 loop: CAWRGQGNYGYTF. CDR3 nucleotides: TGTGCCTGGAGAGGACAGGGAAACTATGGCTACACCTTC.